This paragraph reports one T cell receptor beta chain. This clone has a handful of counts. Its antigen is currently not known. There are no base qualities to consult, and no much larger clone falls within one base. This specimen belongs to a study of T cells in narcolepsy (dated by TCRdb to between 2018 and 2020). Looking at the study overall: The study enrolled patients with narcolepsy type 1 or type 2 (NT1, NT2) together with healthy control donors. Autoreactive T cells targeting hypocretin neuron self-antigens (hypocretin, TRIB2) were sought in narcolepsy patients, and TCR Vbeta sequencing was used to track clonotypes in blood and CSF.

For TCR Vbeta sequencing, memory CD4+ T cells were sorted ex vivo from the peripheral blood of both healthy controls and narcolepsy patients. What the research found in general, with its limitations: Numbers of sequenced blood memory CD4+ clonotypes were comparable, with averages of some 42,000 in patients and around 30,000 in controls. Plots comparing CSF and blood CD4+ T cell clonotypes from the same patient highlighted HCRT-specific and TRIB2-specific autoreactive clonotypes. No sequences matching autoreactive T cell clones were contained in some blood memory CD4+ repertoires from patients and controls. According to the report, autoreactive clonotypes were detected serially in the blood of the same patients and of different patients, but not in healthy controls.

The germline V gene gives CDR1 as MGHDK and CDR2 as SYGVNS. V was cut back by 6 bases and J by 0 bases, leaving a gap of 15 bases between them. The CDR3 covers 15 residues, taking in both the cysteine and the phenylalanine. Only the CDR3 DNA is retained, 45 bases long and in frame from the first base. Receptor amplification or capture employed the immunoSEQ multiplex PCR assay. TCRdb took over this immuneACCESS table, retaining in-frame rearrangements with V and J assigned. Such tables are incomplete; in checked studies, under half of the missing clones stem from an unresolved V gene, and the remainder is unexplained. Recorded for this sample are roughly 30,000 clones; 60% to 85% of them occurred a single time. The ten top clones hold roughly 6.6% of the sample.

Recombination linked TRBV25-1 to TRBJ2-7, and the D gene may be TRBD2, 7 bases matching. Input material: memory (CD45RA-) CD4+ T cells from blood. The intended sense of this specimen's cell subset or site label: memory T cells sorted ex vivo from peripheral blood. This TCR came from a human donor in good health. The CDR3 reads as follows: CASSLGGGTSYEQYF. The DNA reads TGTGCCAGCAGCCTCGGCGGGGGCACCTCCTACGAGCAGTACTTC.